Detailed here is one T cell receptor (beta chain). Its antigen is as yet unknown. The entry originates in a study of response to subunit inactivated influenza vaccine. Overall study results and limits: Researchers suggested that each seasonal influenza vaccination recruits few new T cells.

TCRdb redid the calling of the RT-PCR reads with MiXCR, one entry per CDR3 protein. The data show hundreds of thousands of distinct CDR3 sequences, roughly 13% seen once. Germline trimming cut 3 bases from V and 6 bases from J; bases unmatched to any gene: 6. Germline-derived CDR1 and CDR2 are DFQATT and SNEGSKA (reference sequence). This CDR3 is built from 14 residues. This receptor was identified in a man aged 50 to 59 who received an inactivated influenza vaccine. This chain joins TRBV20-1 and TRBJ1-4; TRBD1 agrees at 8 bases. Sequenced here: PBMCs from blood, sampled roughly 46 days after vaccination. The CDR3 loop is CSASQGAYHEKLFF. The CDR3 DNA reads TGCAGTGCTAGTCAGGGGGCATATCATGAAAAACTGTTTTTT.